Below, 21 T cell receptor beta chains from the same sample are listed, as sequenced in a study of cytomegalovirus exposure and HLA in healthy donors. Use of 60 Vbeta and 13 Jbeta primers characterized the PCR. Sequencing was performed with immunoSEQ multiplex PCR; in TCRdb, only in-frame clones are kept and a portion is missing. The data hold about 86,000 clones, with 75% to 85% observed a single time. The sequenced sample consisted of PBMCs. These receptors were obtained from a woman aged 40 to 50 in good health and CMV-seropositive.

The rearrangement links TRBV11-2 to TRBJ1-5; D unresolved. This CDR3 has 15 residues. V gave up 1 base and J gave up 0 bases, with 7 bases separating them. Germline V gene sequence: CDR1 SGHAT, CDR2 FQNNGV. Here the CDR3 DNA reads TGTGCCAGCAGCTTAGGGCTTGGTAGCAATCAGCCCCAGCATTTT. This translates into CASSLGLGSNQPQHF.

This chain connects TRBV28 to TRBJ1-3; no clear D. Germline CDR1 MDHEN, CDR2 SYDVKM. V gave up 3 bases and J gave up 3 bases, with 3 bases separating them. CDR3 length equals 12 residues. The chain's CDR3 is CASSLRGNTIYF. CDR3 sequence (DNA): TGTGCCAGCAGTTTGCGTGGAAACACCATATATTTT. The whole variable domain, filled in from reference TRBV28 and TRBJ1-3, reads DVKVTQSSRYLVKRTGEKVFLECVQDMDHENMFWYRQDPGLGLRLIYFSYDVKMKEKGDIPEGYSVSREKKERFSLILESASTNQTSMYLCASSLRGNTIYFGEGSWLTVV.

The chain uses TRBV14 and TRBJ2-7; 9 positions match TRBD1. With V trimmed by 0 bases and J by 6 bases, 6 bases remained unmatched. Germline CDR1 SGHDN, CDR2 FVKESK. CDR3 size: 15 residues. CDR3 in DNA: TGTGCCAGCAGCCAAGATTCCGGGACAGGGCGCGAGCAGTACTTC. Translation gives CASSQDSGTGREQYF.

The rearrangement joins TRBV18 to TRBJ1-4, with 9 bases matching TRBD1. V gave up 3 bases and J gave up 8 bases; unmatched junction bases: 7. This CDR3 region has 15 residues. Germline V gene lookup returns CDR1 KGHSH and CDR2 LQKENI. CDR3 sequence reads: CASSPVGTGREKLFF. CDR3 DNA: TGTGCCAGCTCACCGGTGGGGACAGGGCGAGAAAAACTGTTTTTT.

The rearrangement links TRBV10-1 to TRBJ1-5; the match to TRBD1 covers 10 bases. The ends lost 2 bases at V and 7 bases at J; junction bases unmatched: 20. CDR1 and CDR2 (germline): WNHNN, SYGVQD (reference sequence). This CDR3 has 20 residues. CDR3 DNA sequence: TGCGCCAGCAGTGAGAGAGGGGACAGGGGCCCCCCATCCTCTAGGCAGCCCCAGCATTTT. It codes for CASSERGDRGPPSSRQPQHF.

The chain recombines TRBV19 with TRBJ1-6; TRBD1 agrees at 7 bases. Germline V gives CDR1 LNHDA, CDR2 SQIVND (reference sequence). The CDR3 sequence is 15 residues long. V was clipped by 3 bases and J by 9 bases; unmatched bases: 8. Here the CDR3 reads CASSIRDRASSPLHF. In DNA form, the CDR3 reads TGTGCCAGTAGTATTCGGGACAGAGCTTCTTCACCCCTCCACTTT.

The chain recombines TRBV5-6 with TRBJ1-6, with D perhaps TRBD1 (6 bases). Germline values: CDR1 SGHDT, CDR2 YYEEEE. V was shortened by 1 base and J by 10 bases, with 12 bases between the two germline ends. The CDR3 has 14 residues. This CDR3 reads CASSLIQGSSPLHF. CDR3 DNA: TGTGCCAGCAGCTTGATACAGGGTTCCTCACCCCTCCACTTT.

V usage is TRBV9 and J usage is TRBJ1-2; TRBD1 might be the D (6 bases). The CDR3 is made up of 16 amino acids. The germline CDR1 and CDR2 sequences are SGDLS and YYNGEE. The V gene lost 5 bases and the J gene lost 1 base, with 18 bases spanning the gap. The CDR3: CASSEPLGGLNYGYTF. CDR3 coding DNA: TGTGCCAGCAGTGAACCTCTCGGGGGGCTTAACTATGGCTACACCTTC. The full variable domain, with the rest looked up from reference TRBV9 and TRBJ1-2, is DSGVTQTPKHLITATGQRVTLRCSPRSGDLSVYWYQQSLDQGLQFLIQYYNGEERAKGNILERFSAQQFPDLHSELNLSSLELGDSALYFCASSEPLGGLNYGYTFGSGTRLTVV.

The chain links TRBV7-3 to TRBJ2-1; possibly TRBD2 for D (6 bases). Germline V gene data show CDR1 as SGHTA and CDR2 as FQGTGA. This CDR3 spans 15 amino acids. Trimming pared 4 bases from V and 5 bases from J, leaving 15 bases between. The CDR3, as DNA: TGTGCCAGCAGCTGGGACTCAGGCCCTAACAATGAGCAGTTCTTC. Its protein is CASSWDSGPNNEQFF.

The chain is built from TRBV11-1 and TRBJ2-1, with 10 nucleotides matching TRBD1. The CDR3 loop spans 15 amino acids. Germline values: CDR1 SGHAT, CDR2 FQDESV (reference sequence). Trimming removed 8 bases from V and 4 bases from J; junction bases left unmatched: 8. The CDR3: CASQSDRGLYNEQFF. The CDR3, as DNA: TGTGCCAGCCAATCCGACAGGGGGCTTTACAATGAGCAGTTCTTC.

The gene calls are TRBV9 and TRBJ2-7, with 8 bases fitting TRBD1. Germline V gives CDR1 SGDLS, CDR2 YYNGEE. V shed 4 bases and J 5 bases; nucleotides not matched to a gene: 5. CDR3 length equals 13 residues. CDR3 bases: TGTGCCAGCAGCCCGGACAGGGCCCACGAGCAGTACTTC. This translates into CASSPDRAHEQYF. The full variable domain, in which reference TRBV9 and TRBJ2-7 provide the parts outside the CDR3, is DSGVTQTPKHLITATGQRVTLRCSPRSGDLSVYWYQQSLDQGLQFLIQYYNGEERAKGNILERFSAQQFPDLHSELNLSSLELGDSALYFCASSPDRAHEQYFGPGTRLTVT.

The chain employs TRBV6-6 and TRBJ1-1; D is ambiguous. Germline-derived CDR1 and CDR2 are MNHNY and SVGAGI (reference sequence). The CDR3 consists of 15 residues. The V gene lost 3 bases and the J gene lost 4 bases, with 15 bases spanning the gap. CDR3 in amino acids: CASSYAVSLFTEAFF. In DNA form, the CDR3 reads TGTGCCAGCAGTTATGCGGTCTCACTCTTCACTGAAGCTTTCTTT.

V and J are TRBV6-5 and TRBJ1-5; the D gene is possibly TRBD1 (5 bases). Germline V CDR1 and CDR2: MNHEY, SVGAGI. This CDR3 has 14 amino acids. Trimming took off 6 bases at V and 1 base at J, with 10 bases between the two ends. The CDR3 DNA sequence: TGTGCCAGCAGAGGAGGGGAGAGCAATCAGCCCCAGCATTTT. It specifies CASRGGESNQPQHF.

The genes are TRBV4-3 and TRBJ2-2; TRBD1 matches at 7 bases. V was clipped by 5 bases and J by 4 bases; unmatched bases: 7. The CDR3 runs to 15 residues. Per the germline V gene, CDR1 is LGHNA and CDR2 is YSLEER. The CDR3 protein is CASSEQGQLTGELFF. The CDR3 nucleotides are TGCGCCAGCAGCGAACAGGGACAGCTCACCGGGGAGCTGTTTTTT.

The CDR3, as DNA: TGCGCCAGGTCAGGGGATTTAGGCAATCAGCCCCAGCATTTT. This translates into CARSGDLGNQPQHF. This chain connects TRBV5-1 to TRBJ1-5, with TRBD1 as a possible D gene (6 bases). Germline V CDR1 and CDR2: SGHRS, YFSETQ. There are 14 residues in the CDR3. The V gene lost 8 bases and the J gene lost 2 bases, with 14 bases spanning the gap.

The CDR3 bases are TGTGCCAGCAGCCTCGGGACTAGCGCGGATGAGCAGTTCTTC. Translated, it gives CASSLGTSADEQFF. The chain uses TRBV7-3 and TRBJ2-1; 10 bases map to TRBD2. The CDR3 length is 14 residues. Germline CDR1 is SGHTA and CDR2 is FQGTGA. The J segment lost 8 bases and the V segment lost 5 bases, leaving 6 bases of the junction unmatched.

In nucleotides, the CDR3 is TGTGCCAGCAGTTTATCCGGACATGAGGTTTCACCCCTCCACTTT. Its protein is CASSLSGHEVSPLHF. The chain has TRBV27 and TRBJ1-6, with a possible D match to TRBD1 (5 bases). The V end lost 0 bases, the J end lost 9 bases, and 12 bases lay between the germline ends. Germline V gives CDR1 MNHEY, CDR2 SMNVEV (reference sequence). This CDR3 region has 15 residues.

V usage is TRBV28 and J usage is TRBJ2-7; no definite D call. The CDR3 spans 10 residues. V was clipped by 6 bases and J by 4 bases, with 4 bases between them. The V gene's germline CDR1 is MDHEN and CDR2 SYDVKM. The CDR3 loop is CASSLYEQYF. DNA of the CDR3: TGTGCCAGCAGCCTTTACGAGCAGTACTTC.

The chain uses TRBV5-8 and TRBJ2-5; the D gene is possibly TRBD1 (5 bases). CDR3 length equals 12 residues. CDR1 and CDR2 (germline): SGHTS, YDEGEE. V was cut by 4 bases and J by 5 bases, with 9 bases left in between. CDR3 amino acids: CASSPAGETQYF. The CDR3 nucleotides read TGTGCCAGCAGCCCGGCAGGGGAGACCCAGTACTTC. Drawing the rest from reference TRBV5-8 and TRBJ2-5, the complete variable domain is EAGVTQSPTHLIKTRGQQATLRCSPISGHTSVYWYQQALGLGLQFLLWYDEGEERNRGNFPPRFSGRQFPNYSSELNVNALELEDSALYLCASSPAGETQYFGPGTRLLVL.

The chain recombines TRBV9 with TRBJ2-1; D remains unclear. Trimming pared 2 bases from V and 12 bases from J, leaving 15 bases between. The germline gives CDR1 SGDLS, CDR2 YYNGEE. This CDR3 is built from 13 residues. CDR3 coding DNA: TGTGCCAGCAGCGTCAGTAGCCCCCGCGGGCAGTTCTTC. Its translation: CASSVSSPRGQFF.

The genes are TRBV7-9 and TRBJ1-2, with D possibly TRBD1 on 5 matching bases. The CDR3 contains 17 residues. Trimming removed 3 bases at V and 4 bases at J, with 21 bases between. CDR1 and CDR2 (germline): SEHNR, FQNEAQ (reference sequence). CDR3 loop: CASSFPPGVPGGYGYTF. CDR3 DNA: TGTGCCAGCAGCTTCCCTCCCGGGGTCCCCGGGGGCTATGGCTACACCTTC.